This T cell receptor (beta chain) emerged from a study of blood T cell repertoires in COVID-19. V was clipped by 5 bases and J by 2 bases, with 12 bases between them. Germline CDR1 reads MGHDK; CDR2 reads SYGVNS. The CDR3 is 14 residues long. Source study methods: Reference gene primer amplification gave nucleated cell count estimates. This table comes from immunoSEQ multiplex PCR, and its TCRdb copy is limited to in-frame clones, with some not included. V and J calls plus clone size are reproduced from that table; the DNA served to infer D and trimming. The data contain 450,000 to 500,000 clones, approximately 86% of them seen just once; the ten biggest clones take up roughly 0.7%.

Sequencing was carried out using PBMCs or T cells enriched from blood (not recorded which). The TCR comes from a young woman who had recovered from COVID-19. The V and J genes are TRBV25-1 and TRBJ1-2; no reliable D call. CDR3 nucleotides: TGTGCCAGCAGTAACCTCGGTACCAACTATGGCTACACCTTC. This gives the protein CASSNLGTNYGYTF.